This TCR beta chain was obtained from a study of blood T cell repertoires in COVID-19. The assay was immunoSEQ multiplex PCR, and TCRdb's table has in-frame clones only and misses some. The data hold approximately 35,000 clones, with approximately 80% observed a single time. This sequence was found in an elderly man with acute or convalescent COVID-19. Source material: peripheral blood.

The CDR3 region has the DNA TGTGCCAGCAGCTGGTCTAGCGCTAGCTCCTACAATGAGCAGTTCTTC. Amino acids: CASSWSSASSYNEQFF. The chain uses TRBV5-5 and TRBJ2-1, with D maybe TRBD2 (6 bases). The V and J ends lost 3 bases and 0 bases respectively, with 13 bases between them. Germline CDR1 is SGHKS and CDR2 is YYEKEE (reference sequence). The CDR3 length is 16 residues.